At least ten counts were recorded for the clone carrying this TCR beta chain. Its target is unknown. This record comes from a study of OX40 agonist ivuxolimab in advanced cancers. Study in general: All patients had ivuxolimab intravenously every 2 weeks at 0.01 to 10 mg/kg. The study's findings and limits: At 0.1 to 3.0 mg/kg and by week 6, CD4+ and CD8+ T cells in the blood had expanded clonally. Clonal expansion among partial responders at 0.1-3.0 mg/kg ranked near the lowest.

CDR3 length equals 12 residues. The germline gives CDR1 SQVTM, CDR2 ANQGSEA. Deletions cut 4 bases from V and 4 bases from J, with 10 bases between. Clones were sequenced by immunoSEQ multiplex PCR, and TCRdb holds only the in-frame ones, with some missing. This table holds 75,000 or so clones, roughly 80% found once. Patients with autoimmune history or systemic immunosuppression were excluded. The TCR originated in an adult with an advanced solid tumor such as melanoma, head and neck, liver or kidney cancer. The chain links TRBV29-1 to TRBJ1-2; D uncertain. Sequencing was performed on CD4+ or CD8+ T cells sorted from blood, taken in a trial of the OX40 agonist ivuxolimab. The CDR3 reads CSVVTAIYGYTF. As DNA, the CDR3 is TGCAGCGTTGTGACCGCTATCTATGGCTACACCTTC.